A selection of T cell receptor beta chains follows, all from one sample in a study of T cell responses to AZD1222 COVID-19 vaccine. Libraries were prepared by immunoSEQ multiplex PCR; TCRdb keeps only in-frame clonotypes and omits some of them. The top ten hold roughly 3% of the sample, which has around 130,000 clones, about 91% seen once. The sequencing used peripheral blood, collected on day 0 of AZD1222 vaccination. The receptors derive from an adult in good health. Both conserved end residues are part of each CDR3. The order of the fields is V gene, J gene, D gene, clone size, CDR3 DNA, CDR3 protein. A D gene is named only where the DNA matches it firmly. Clone size is given for some rows only: seen once, a few or many times, or a class if the clone is expanded.

TRBV4-2	TRBJ1-5	TRBD1	-	TGTGCCAGCAGCCAAGTGGAGGGCCAGGGGGGTCAGCCCCAGCATTTT	CASSQVEGQGGQPQHF
TRBV7-2	TRBJ1-3	-	-	TGTGCCAGCAGCTTTGACGGAACCGGGGGTACCATATATTTT	CASSFDGTGGTIYF
TRBV5-1	TRBJ1-1	TRBD1	-	TGCGCCAGCAACACCCGGGACAGGGGACACACTGAAGCTTTCTTT	CASNTRDRGHTEAFF
TRBV3-1/TRBV3-2	TRBJ1-1	-	-	TGTGCCAGCAGCTCGCGGGGGTCGGCTTTCTTT	CASSSRGSAFF
TRBV30	TRBJ2-3	TRBD2	-	TGTGCCGGATGGGCGGGAGGCAGAGATACGCAGTATTTT	CAGWAGGRDTQYF
TRBV11-2	TRBJ2-7	-	-	TGTGCCAGCAGCCCCTGGACGGAGAGTTACGAGCAGTACTTC	CASSPWTESYEQYF
TRBV5-5	TRBJ1-1	-	-	TGTGCCAGCAGCTTGGGGGGCGAAGACACTGAAGCTTTCTTT	CASSLGGEDTEAFF
TRBV7-3	TRBJ2-2	-	once	TGTGCCAGCAGCCGCGGGTCCCCCACCGGGGAGCTGTTTTTT	CASSRGSPTGELFF
TRBV10-2	TRBJ1-6	-	-	TGCGCCAGCCAACAGGGCGATTCACCCCTCCACTTT	CASQQGDSPLHF
TRBV7-2	TRBJ2-1	-	few	TGTGCCAGCAGCCTCGGACCTGACAATGAGCAGTTCTTC	CASSLGPDNEQFF